This T cell receptor (beta chain) appears in the sequencing data of a study of T cell repertoires in cytomegalovirus infection. Using its own MiXCR run on the reads, TCRdb lists one record per CDR3 protein. The sample gives a few hundred thousand distinct CDR3 sequences, 35% to 50% of which show up once; around 48% is in the top ten. Germline-derived CDR1 and CDR2 are MNHNS and SASEGT. The CDR3 loop spans 13 amino acids. Unmatched junction bases numbered 2, after V lost 4 bases and J lost 5 bases. This clonotype showed up just a few times. The antigen is undetermined. The material sequenced was cultured PBMCs, taken from culture after CMV antigen stimulation. The rearrangement links TRBV6-1 to TRBJ2-5, with 9 bases lining up with TRBD2. This receptor was taken from a human donor in good health (CMV status not recorded). Some clones in this sample may be carry-over from other donors' samples. The chain's CDR3 is CASSGGGAETQYF. CDR3 bases: TGTGCCAGCAGTGGCGGGGGGGCGGAGACCCAGTACTTC.